This entry concerns a single T cell receptor beta chain. Its antigen is unidentified. The sample originates from a study of CD8 T cells in Susac syndrome. Findings of the study overall: Individuals included in the TCR sequencing and HLA analysis were acknowledged by the study to be relatively few in number.

CD8+ and CD4+ blood T cells underwent TCR beta sequencing. TEMRA cells were FACS-enriched and CD8+ and CD4+ T cells negatively isolated. Random hexamers primed reverse transcription of about 0.5 to 1 ug RNA. A multiplex approach, immunoSEQ multiplex PCR, amplified TCR beta CDR3 across 54 Vbeta and 13 Jbeta. One entry per CDR3 protein results from TCRdb running MiXCR on the immunoSEQ multiplex PCR reads. The repertoire holds hundreds of thousands of distinct CDR3 sequences, with about 85% as singletons. The ends lost 3 bases at V and 0 bases at J; junction bases unmatched: 3. Germline V lookup: CDR1 LNHDA, CDR2 SQIVND (reference sequence). The CDR3 length is 15 residues.

The clonotype comes from a human donor with multiple sclerosis. The rearrangement links TRBV19 to TRBJ2-7; 9 positions agree with TRBD2. Sequenced sample: CD8+ T cells from PBMCs. The CDR3 DNA reads TGTGCCAGTAGTATCGCTAGCGGGGCCTCCTACGAGCAGTACTTC. This translates into CASSIASGASYEQYF.